The 5 T cell receptor beta chains given below trace back to one sample, sequenced in a study of regulatory T cells in long-lasting Graves disease. Arm-PCR of CDR3 regions and iRepertoire HTBI primers were used to build TCR beta libraries. TCRdb redid the calling of the multiplex PCR reads with MiXCR, one entry per CDR3 protein. The sample shows fewer than 600,000 distinct CDR3 sequences, roughly 22% of them seen only once. The sample's time point: persistent/refractory GD, antithyroid drugs over 5 years with positive TRAb. With RNA extracted from PBMCs as input, the TCR library was made. The material sequenced was peripheral blood mononuclear cells (PBMCs), taken when the disease was refractory, from a patient treated with antithyroid drugs. These receptors were collected from a female donor with Graves disease.

There are many counts of this clonotype. This chain links TRBV6-2 or TRBV6-3 with TRBJ1-1; D is unclear. Trimming cost V 2 bases and J 4 bases, with 11 bases left between them. The length of the CDR3 is 14 residues. Germline CDR1 is MNHEY and CDR2 is SVGEGT. CDR3 in amino acids: CASSYGLGSTEAFF. The CDR3 region has the DNA TGTGCCAGCAGTTACGGGCTGGGGAGCACTGAAGCTTTCTTT.

This clonotype came up a few times. This chain links TRBV30 with TRBJ1-1, with D uncertain. Deletions cut 4 bases from V and 2 bases from J, with 17 bases between. Germline V lookup: CDR1 GTSNPN, CDR2 SVGIG (reference sequence). This CDR3 comprises 15 residues. The CDR3 loop is CAWIPRVAGNTEAFF. Here the CDR3 DNA reads TGTGCCTGGATCCCACGGGTGGCGGGAAACACTGAAGCTTTCTTT.

This clonotype was seen many times. The V and J genes are TRBV28 and TRBJ1-5, with no clear D. The CDR3 covers 14 residues. Per germline, CDR1 MDHEN and CDR2 SYDVKM. Between the trimmed V and J ends, which lost 6 bases and 1 base, there was a span of 10 bases. CDR3 in DNA: TGTGCCAGCAGCCAACTCAGGAGCAATCAGCCCCAGCATTTT. Its translation: CASSQLRSNQPQHF.

The gene calls are TRBV7-9 and TRBJ2-5; 7 bases agree with TRBD1. V was pared by 1 base and J by 7 bases, with 9 bases of the junction left unmatched. Per germline, CDR1 SEHNR and CDR2 FQNEAQ (reference sequence). This CDR3 comprises 15 residues. The CDR3 protein is CASSLEQGTRGTQYF. The CDR3 DNA reads as TGTGCCAGCAGCTTAGAACAGGGGACCCGTGGGACCCAGTACTTC.

This clonotype was counted at least ten times. The chain is built from TRBV28 and TRBJ2-7; TRBD1 matches 11 bases. CDR3 length equals 16 residues. CDR1 and CDR2 (germline): MDHEN, SYDVKM. Trimming cost V 3 bases and J 3 bases; bases outside gene matches: 7. The CDR3 DNA is TGTGCCAGCAGTTTGGCGGGGACAGGGGGGCGCTACGAGCAGTACTTC. Its protein product is CASSLAGTGGRYEQYF.